Listed below are T cell receptor beta chains from one sample, sequenced in a study of CD4+ T cells in melanoma. The assay was immunoSEQ multiplex PCR, and TCRdb's table has in-frame clones only and misses some. The sample records over 130,000 clones, around 90% being singletons. The receptors here all came from a human donor with melanoma. The CDR3 runs from the conserved cysteine through the conserved F or W. Each record gives: D gene, J gene, clone size, V gene, CDR3 protein, CDR3 DNA. D genes are given only for firm matches. Clone size is given for some rows only: seen once, a few or many times, or a class if the clone is expanded.

.	TRBJ2-2	.	TRBV5-1	CASSLAVGGELFF	TGCGCCAGCAGCTTAGCGGTCGGTGGGGAGCTGTTTTTT
TRBD2	TRBJ2-2	.	TRBV9	CASSVAPTSGGTNTGELFF	TGTGCCAGCAGCGTAGCGCCGACTAGCGGGGGGACGAACACCGGGGAGCTGTTTTTT
.	TRBJ2-2	.	TRBV6-6	CASSYDGDGAGELFF	TGTGCCAGCAGTTACGACGGGGATGGCGCCGGGGAGCTGTTTTTT
.	TRBJ2-2	.	TRBV6-5	CASSYSRRELFF	TGTGCCAGCAGTTACTCTCGCAGGGAGCTGTTTTTT
.	TRBJ2-3	.	TRBV7-9	CASSLGSGSTDTQYF	TGTGCCAGCAGCTTAGGTTCGGGGAGCACAGATACGCAGTATTTT
.	TRBJ2-1	.	TRBV5-1	CASSSQNEQFF	TGCGCCAGCAGCTCTCAGAATGAGCAGTTCTTC
.	TRBJ2-7	once	TRBV6-1	CASSTTWAGTYEQYF	TGTGCCAGCAGTACAACTTGGGCGGGGACCTACGAGCAGTACTTC
.	TRBJ1-5	few	TRBV6-1	CASSEVLGSPRSPQHF	TGTGCCAGCAGTGAAGTTCTGGGTTCCCCAAGGTCCCCCCAGCATTTT
.	TRBJ2-1	.	TRBV27	CASSRGYEQFF	TGTGCCAGCAGCAGGGGCTATGAGCAGTTCTTC
.	TRBJ1-4	.	TRBV5-6	CASSLVGRRAEKLFF	TGTGCCAGCAGCTTGGTTGGCCGCAGGGCTGAAAAACTGTTTTTT
.	TRBJ2-3	.	TRBV18	CASSPGNTDTQYF	TGTGCCAGCTCCCCCGGGAACACAGATACGCAGTATTTT
.	TRBJ2-1	.	TRBV11-2	CASSSGRLFGGQFF	TGTGCCAGCAGCTCTGGACGATTATTTGGGGGACAGTTCTTC
.	TRBJ2-7	.	TRBV30	CAWSVEYEQYF	TGTGCCTGGAGTGTAGAATACGAGCAGTACTTC
.	TRBJ1-6	once	TRBV6-1	CASSEMGGVATASPLHF	TGTGCCAGCAGTGAAATGGGTGGAGTCGCGACAGCCTCACCCCTCCACTTT
.	TRBJ2-2	once	TRBV4-1	CASSHGLTTGELFF	TGCGCCAGCAGCCATGGCCTTACCACCGGGGAGCTGTTTTTT
.	TRBJ1-6	.	TRBV28	CASSGQNYNSPLHF	TGTGCCAGCAGTGGTCAGAACTATAATTCACCCCTCCACTTT
TRBD1	TRBJ2-7	.	TRBV7-6	CASSPDRDYEQYF	TGTGCCAGCAGCCCCGACAGGGACTACGAGCAGTACTTC
.	TRBJ1-2	.	TRBV6-1	CASSENRSYTF	TGTGCCAGCAGTGAAAACAGGAGCTACACCTTC
.	TRBJ2-2	once	TRBV5-1	CASSFASGERGELFF	TGCGCCAGCAGCTTCGCCTCGGGGGAACGTGGGGAGCTGTTTTTT
.	TRBJ2-4	once	TRBV25-1	CASSEGGSAKNIQYF	TGTGCCAGCAGTGAAGGGGGATCAGCCAAAAACATTCAGTACTTC
.	TRBJ1-4	.	TRBV5-1	CASSRGNEKLFF	TGCGCCAGCAGCAGGGGGAATGAAAAACTGTTTTTT
.	TRBJ2-2	.	TRBV7-9	CASSVTGNTGELFF	TGTGCCAGCAGCGTAACAGGGAACACCGGGGAGCTGTTTTTT
TRBD1	TRBJ1-6	.	TRBV7-8	CASSFDRDSPLHF	TGTGCCAGCAGCTTCGACAGGGATTCACCCCTCCACTTT
.	TRBJ1-2	.	TRBV14	CASSQYAGTPYYGYTF	TGTGCCAGCAGCCAGTACGCCGGGACACCATACTATGGCTACACCTTC